Reported below is one TCR beta chain. What it binds is not known. The sample originates from a study of cytomegalovirus exposure and HLA in healthy donors. For the study at large: Early on, a data release was issued that held roughly 80 million unique TCRs from HLA-typed donors.

The CDR3 is 15 amino acids. There were likely unrecorded immune exposures, though donors were nominally healthy when sampled. 13 Jbeta primers and 60 Vbeta primers were used for the PCR. Data came from immunoSEQ multiplex PCR; TCRdb stores just in-frame clones and leaves some out. The data contain approximately 91,000 clones, 55% to 80% of them singletons. Study-level findings and limits: Most sequenced TCRs were rare (though some public TCRs occurred in many donors).

The rearrangement links TRBV21-1 to TRBJ2-7; the DNA was not compared with TRBD2, the D call given in the table. TRBV21-1 represents a pseudogene. The sequencing input was PBMCs. The origin of this receptor is a female donor in good health and CMV-seronegative. This CDR3 reads CASSNSQGRGYEQYF. CDR3 coding DNA: TGTGCCAGCAGCAATTCGCAGGGGAGGGGATACGAGCAGTACTTC.